This is a list of T cell receptor beta chains from one sample in a study of blood T cell repertoires in COVID-19. Sequencing was performed with immunoSEQ multiplex PCR; in TCRdb, only in-frame clones are kept and a portion is missing. This sample yields just over 200,000 clones, of which over 75% are seen a single time; 5.5% to 7% belongs to the top ten. Sequenced material: peripheral blood. These TCRs come from a man older than 75 with acute or convalescent COVID-19. CDR3s include the opening cysteine and the closing phenylalanine or tryptophan. The order of the fields is V gene, CDR3 length, clone size, D gene, J gene, CDR3 DNA, CDR3 protein. A D gene is named only where the DNA matches it firmly. Size is omitted from some rows. Given values are once, few, many or a class for expanded clones.

v_call: TRBV27
cdr3_length: 13
clone_size: NA
d_call: NA
j_call: TRBJ1-4
cdr3_nt: TGTGCCAGCAGTAAGAGGGAAAATGAAAAACTGTTTTTT
cdr3_aa: CASSKRENEKLFF

v_call: TRBV7-9
cdr3_length: 14
clone_size: NA
d_call: TRBD2
j_call: TRBJ2-3
cdr3_nt: TGTGCCAGCAGTAAGCGGGGGCAGGCAGATACGCAGTATTTT
cdr3_aa: CASSKRGQADTQYF

v_call: TRBV27
cdr3_length: 15
clone_size: NA
d_call: TRBD1
j_call: TRBJ1-5
cdr3_nt: TGTGCCAGCAGTCCCTCGGACAGGGGGCAACAGCCCCAGCATTTT
cdr3_aa: CASSPSDRGQQPQHF

v_call: TRBV18
cdr3_length: 20
clone_size: NA
d_call: TRBD2
j_call: TRBJ2-2
cdr3_nt: TGTGCCAGCTCGCAACTGGGGGGAAGGACTAGCGGGAGCATCACCGGGGAGCTGTTTTTT
cdr3_aa: CASSQLGGRTSGSITGELFF

v_call: TRBV10-3
cdr3_length: 17
clone_size: NA
d_call: TRBD2
j_call: TRBJ2-3
cdr3_nt: TGTGCCATCAGTGAGGGGACTAGCGGGGCTAGCACAGATACGCAGTATTTT
cdr3_aa: CAISEGTSGASTDTQYF

v_call: TRBV20-1
cdr3_length: 12
clone_size: NA
d_call: NA
j_call: TRBJ1-4
cdr3_nt: TGCAGTGCTAGTTCCCAAAATGAAAAACTGTTTTTT
cdr3_aa: CSASSQNEKLFF

v_call: TRBV7-9
cdr3_length: 15
clone_size: NA
d_call: NA
j_call: TRBJ2-1
cdr3_nt: TGTGCCAGCAGCTTAGCGGGGGCGTCCCGGAATGAGCAGTTCTTC
cdr3_aa: CASSLAGASRNEQFF

v_call: TRBV19
cdr3_length: 14
clone_size: NA
d_call: NA
j_call: TRBJ1-2
cdr3_nt: TGTGCCAGTAGTATAAATCGGGGTAACTATGGCTACACCTTC
cdr3_aa: CASSINRGNYGYTF

v_call: TRBV5-1
cdr3_length: 15
clone_size: NA
d_call: TRBD2
j_call: TRBJ2-1
cdr3_nt: TGCGCCAGCAGCACCTTTCTCGGGACTAGCAATGAGCAGTTCTTC
cdr3_aa: CASSTFLGTSNEQFF

v_call: TRBV18
cdr3_length: 14
clone_size: once
d_call: NA
j_call: TRBJ2-6
cdr3_nt: TGTGCCAGCTCACCGAGCTCTGGGGCCAACGTCCTGACTTTC
cdr3_aa: CASSPSSGANVLTF

v_call: TRBV19
cdr3_length: 14
clone_size: NA
d_call: TRBD2
j_call: TRBJ2-5
cdr3_nt: TGTGCCAGTACTCCGAGAGCGGGAATGGAGACCCAGTACTTC
cdr3_aa: CASTPRAGMETQYF

v_call: TRBV13
cdr3_length: 18
clone_size: NA
d_call: NA
j_call: TRBJ1-2
cdr3_nt: TGTGCCAGCAGCTTAGGACAGGGCTGGCGTTTAATCGACTATGGCTACACCTTC
cdr3_aa: CASSLGQGWRLIDYGYTF

v_call: TRBV18
cdr3_length: 14
clone_size: NA
d_call: TRBD1
j_call: TRBJ2-7
cdr3_nt: TGTGCCAGCTCAGGACAGGGGGCAAACTACGAGCAGTACTTC
cdr3_aa: CASSGQGANYEQYF

v_call: TRBV7-2
cdr3_length: 15
clone_size: NA
d_call: TRBD1
j_call: TRBJ1-5
cdr3_nt: TGTGCCAGCAGCTCTAGACAGGGGAGCAATCAGCCCCAGCATTTT
cdr3_aa: CASSSRQGSNQPQHF

v_call: TRBV14
cdr3_length: 14
clone_size: NA
d_call: NA
j_call: TRBJ2-1
cdr3_nt: TGTGCCAGCAGCCGCGGGACAGCCTACAATGAGCAGTTCTTC
cdr3_aa: CASSRGTAYNEQFF

v_call: TRBV18
cdr3_length: 13
clone_size: NA
d_call: NA
j_call: TRBJ2-5
cdr3_nt: TGTGCCAGCCTTAGCGGCAGGCAAGAGACCCAGTACTTC
cdr3_aa: CASLSGRQETQYF

v_call: TRBV19
cdr3_length: 13
clone_size: NA
d_call: TRBD1
j_call: TRBJ1-5
cdr3_nt: TGTGCCAGCGCGGACAGGGAGAATCAGCCCCAGCATTTT
cdr3_aa: CASADRENQPQHF

v_call: TRBV10-1
cdr3_length: 13
clone_size: NA
d_call: NA
j_call: TRBJ2-3
cdr3_nt: TGCGCCAGCAGTGCTCTCCCTGCAGATACGCAGTATTTT
cdr3_aa: CASSALPADTQYF

v_call: TRBV11-2
cdr3_length: 15
clone_size: NA
d_call: NA
j_call: TRBJ2-3
cdr3_nt: TGTGCCAGCAGCCAGAACGGCGGAGAGAGAGATACGCAGTATTTT
cdr3_aa: CASSQNGGERDTQYF

v_call: TRBV10-3
cdr3_length: 15
clone_size: NA
d_call: TRBD2
j_call: TRBJ2-3
cdr3_nt: TGTGCCATCAGTGAACTAGCGAGTAGCACAGATACGCAGTATTTT
cdr3_aa: CAISELASSTDTQYF

v_call: TRBV27
cdr3_length: 15
clone_size: NA
d_call: TRBD1
j_call: TRBJ2-1
cdr3_nt: TGTGCCAGCAGGAGAGACAGGGGCTCCTACAATGAGCAGTTCTTC
cdr3_aa: CASRRDRGSYNEQFF

v_call: TRBV6-5
cdr3_length: 14
clone_size: NA
d_call: NA
j_call: TRBJ2-5
cdr3_nt: TGTGCCAGCAATAAGAACAGGGAACTCGAGACCCAGTACTTC
cdr3_aa: CASNKNRELETQYF

v_call: TRBV18
cdr3_length: 15
clone_size: once
d_call: TRBD1
j_call: TRBJ2-7
cdr3_nt: TGTGCCAGCTCACCACGGACAGGGGGGACCTACGAGCAGTACTTC
cdr3_aa: CASSPRTGGTYEQYF

v_call: TRBV6-5
cdr3_length: 14
clone_size: NA
d_call: NA
j_call: TRBJ2-7
cdr3_nt: TGTGCCAGCAGTTACGACAGCGCTACCTACGAGCAGTACTTC
cdr3_aa: CASSYDSATYEQYF

v_call: TRBV19
cdr3_length: 14
clone_size: NA
d_call: NA
j_call: TRBJ1-1
cdr3_nt: TGTGCCAGCTGGTCAGGGCTAGGGAACACTGAAGCTTTCTTT
cdr3_aa: CASWSGLGNTEAFF

v_call: TRBV18
cdr3_length: 21
clone_size: NA
d_call: TRBD2
j_call: TRBJ2-3
cdr3_nt: TGTGCCAGCTCAAAGAAAAAGACTAGCGGGGGTCTTACAACTAGCACAGATACGCAGTATTTT
cdr3_aa: CASSKKKTSGGLTTSTDTQYF

v_call: TRBV7-8
cdr3_length: 15
clone_size: NA
d_call: NA
j_call: TRBJ1-5
cdr3_nt: TGTGCCAGCAGCTTAGCGGCCAGGGGCAATCAGCCCCAGCATTTT
cdr3_aa: CASSLAARGNQPQHF

v_call: TRBV2
cdr3_length: 13
clone_size: NA
d_call: NA
j_call: TRBJ1-4
cdr3_nt: TGTGCCAGCAAGGGACAAGTGAATGAAAAACTGTTTTTT
cdr3_aa: CASKGQVNEKLFF

v_call: TRBV21-1
cdr3_length: 17
clone_size: NA
d_call: NA
j_call: TRBJ2-6
cdr3_nt: NA
cdr3_aa: CASSTRGWGAGANVLTF

v_call: TRBV5-5
cdr3_length: 13
clone_size: NA
d_call: TRBD1
j_call: TRBJ2-1
cdr3_nt: TGTGCCAGCAGAGGGGACAGAGACAATGAGCAGTTCTTC
cdr3_aa: CASRGDRDNEQFF

v_call: TRBV18
cdr3_length: 14
clone_size: NA
d_call: NA
j_call: TRBJ2-7
cdr3_nt: TGTGCCAGCTCACCACTCCAGGGGGGCTGGGAGCAGTACTTC
cdr3_aa: CASSPLQGGWEQYF

v_call: TRBV7-2
cdr3_length: 17
clone_size: NA
d_call: TRBD2
j_call: TRBJ2-1
cdr3_nt: TGTGCCAGCAGCTTAAGGGAGTCTAGCGGGAGCCACAATGAGCAGTTCTTC
cdr3_aa: CASSLRESSGSHNEQFF

v_call: TRBV19
cdr3_length: 15
clone_size: NA
d_call: TRBD2
j_call: TRBJ2-3
cdr3_nt: TGTGCCAGTAGTATTAGTAGCGGGAGGGCGGATACGCAGTATTTT
cdr3_aa: CASSISSGRADTQYF

v_call: TRBV9
cdr3_length: 15
clone_size: NA
d_call: TRBD2
j_call: TRBJ2-7
cdr3_nt: TGTGCCAGCAGCGTGGGAGCGGGAGGGTCCTACGAGCAGTACTTC
cdr3_aa: CASSVGAGGSYEQYF

v_call: TRBV19
cdr3_length: 15
clone_size: NA
d_call: TRBD1
j_call: TRBJ1-1
cdr3_nt: TGTGCCAGTAGCGACAGGGGGCGGGGAAACACTGAAGCTTTCTTT
cdr3_aa: CASSDRGRGNTEAFF

v_call: TRBV24-1
cdr3_length: 17
clone_size: NA
d_call: TRBD2
j_call: TRBJ2-5
cdr3_nt: TGTGCCACCAGTGATTCCCGACTAGCGGGAGGTAGAGAGACCCAGTACTTC
cdr3_aa: CATSDSRLAGGRETQYF

v_call: TRBV28
cdr3_length: 15
clone_size: NA
d_call: NA
j_call: TRBJ1-2
cdr3_nt: TGTGCCAGCAGTTTAGAGGGGGGGCGCATCGGTGGCTACACCTTC
cdr3_aa: CASSLEGGRIGGYTF

v_call: TRBV5-1
cdr3_length: 14
clone_size: NA
d_call: TRBD2
j_call: TRBJ2-5
cdr3_nt: TGCGCCAGCAGCGCGGGACTAGCGGAAGAGACCCAGTACTTC
cdr3_aa: CASSAGLAEETQYF

v_call: TRBV7-3
cdr3_length: 15
clone_size: NA
d_call: NA
j_call: TRBJ2-2
cdr3_nt: TGTGCCAGCAGCTTAGGAGGTGGGAGGACCGGGGAGCTGTTTTTT
cdr3_aa: CASSLGGGRTGELFF